The table lists the clone carrying this TCR beta chain with a few counts. Its antigen is unknown. TCRdb keeps only in-frame clones here, not all; method: immunoSEQ multiplex PCR. The sample has about 260,000 clones, 85% to 95% seen once; the top ten hold 0.55%. This record belongs to a study of T cell responses to AZD1222 COVID-19 vaccine. Study-wide background: Pooled samples include second doses given at about 4 or 12 weeks. General study findings and limits: Spike-wide vaccine-associated CD4 TCRs dominated at 160-218 and 743-854. There were mostly white British donors and more females than males, and clonal diversity was possibly underestimated. Researchers took repertoire samples only after the peak T cell response had come.

V lost 8 bases and J 0 bases, leaving 7 bases between the germline ends. CDR3 length: 12 residues. CDR1 is MDHEN, CDR2 SYDVKM, per germline. This chain links TRBV28 with TRBJ1-2; D remains unclear. The TCR sequence derives from an adult in good health. The source material was peripheral blood, sampled on day 0 of AZD1222 vaccination. The CDR3 sequence: CASQSSNYGYTF. CDR3 nucleotides: TGTGCCAGCCAAAGTTCTAACTATGGCTACACCTTC.